One T cell receptor beta chain is described in this entry. The source of the sample is a study of OX40 agonist ivuxolimab in advanced cancers. Overall study: Patients treated during dose escalation were battling hepatocellular carcinoma, melanoma, renal cell or head and neck cancer.

The germline CDR1 and CDR2 sequences are ENHRY and SYGVKD. CDR3 size: 15 residues. The trim removed 6 bases at V and 2 bases at J, leaving 8 bases unmatched. The method was immunoSEQ multiplex PCR; TCRdb's version includes in-frame clones alone and lacks a portion of them. The sample holds tens of thousands of clones, roughly 85% seen once. The sequencing used CD4+ or CD8+ T cells sorted from blood, collected in a trial of the OX40 agonist ivuxolimab. This chain joins TRBV10-3 and TRBJ2-7; 9 bases match TRBD1. This receptor was identified in an adult with an advanced solid tumor such as melanoma, head and neck, liver or kidney cancer. The CDR3 region has the DNA TGTGCCATCAGCCCCGGGACAGGGCTTACCTACGAGCAGTACTTC. Translation gives CAISPGTGLTYEQYF.